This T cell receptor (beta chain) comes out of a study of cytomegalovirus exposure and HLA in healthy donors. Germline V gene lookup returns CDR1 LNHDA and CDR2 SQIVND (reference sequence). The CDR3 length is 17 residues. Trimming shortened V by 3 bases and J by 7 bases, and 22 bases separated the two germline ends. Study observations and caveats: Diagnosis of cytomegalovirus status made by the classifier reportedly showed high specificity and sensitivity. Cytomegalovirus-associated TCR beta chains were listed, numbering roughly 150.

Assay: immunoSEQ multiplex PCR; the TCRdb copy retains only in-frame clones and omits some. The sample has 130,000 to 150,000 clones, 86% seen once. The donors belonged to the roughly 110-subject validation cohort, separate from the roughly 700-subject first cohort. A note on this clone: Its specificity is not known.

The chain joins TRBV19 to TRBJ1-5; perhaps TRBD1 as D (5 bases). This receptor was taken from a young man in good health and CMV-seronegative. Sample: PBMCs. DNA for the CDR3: TGTGCCAGTAGTATGGGAGCAGGTCGGGGGGTAAGACAGCCCCAGCATTTT. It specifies CASSMGAGRGVRQPQHF. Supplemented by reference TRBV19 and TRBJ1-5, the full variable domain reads DGGITQSPKYLFRKEGQNVTLSCEQNLNHDAMYWYRQDPGQGLRLIYYSQIVNDFQKGDIAEGYSVSREKKESFPLTVTSAQKNPTAFYLCASSMGAGRGVRQPQHFGDGTRLSIL.